This T cell receptor (beta chain) appears in the sequencing data of a study of OX40 agonist ivuxolimab in advanced cancers. Study summary: Ivuxolimab was delivered to patients intravenously every 2 weeks at doses spanning 0.01 to 10 mg/kg. Study-wide results and caveats: Relative to CD4+, CD8+ T cells held more expanded clones on average. Researchers did not establish what antigens the expanded peripheral T cells target. The 0.1-3.0 mg/kg partial responders had among the lowest clonal expansion.

Assay used: immunoSEQ multiplex PCR; TCRdb lists only in-frame clones, some missing. The sample records around 30,000 clones, roughly 86% being singletons. Turning to this clone: Its matching antigen is unknown.

Germline assignment: CDR1 LNHDA and CDR2 SQIVND (reference sequence). The CDR3 runs to 14 residues. The V and J ends lost 5 bases and 6 bases, in that order; junction bases with no gene match: 7. The chain joins TRBV19 to TRBJ2-1; 7 bases match TRBD1. This sequence originates from an adult with an advanced solid tumor such as melanoma, head and neck, liver or kidney cancer. The sequences come from CD4+ or CD8+ T cells sorted from blood, collected in a trial of the OX40 agonist ivuxolimab. CDR3 in amino acids: CASSAWDSPNEQFF. In DNA form, the CDR3 reads TGTGCCAGTAGTGCTTGGGACAGCCCCAATGAGCAGTTCTTC.